Listed below are T cell receptor beta chains from one sample, sequenced in a study of cytomegalovirus exposure and HLA in healthy donors. Using immunoSEQ multiplex PCR, the repertoire was profiled, and TCRdb retains in-frame clones only, with some absent. The data show around 85,000 clones, more than 70% seen once. The sample consisted of PBMCs. These receptors were obtained from a man aged 55 to 69 in good health and CMV-seronegative. Each CDR3 is given with its conserved first and last residue.

J | V | CDR3
TRBJ1-1 | TRBV6-1 | CASSDTGRTEAFF
TRBJ1-5 | TRBV15 | CATSRPGTSPQHF
TRBJ2-4 | TRBV19 | CASSTENIQYF
TRBJ2-1 | TRBV6-1 | CAISESMAGSYNEQFF
TRBJ1-3 | TRBV30 | CAWSGGTVLSGNTIYF
TRBJ2-3 | TRBV7-6 | CASSLQGPPDTQYF
TRBJ1-5 | TRBV18 | CASSPGQGIKGQPQHF
TRBJ1-3 | TRBV5-6 | CASSGGGFHSGNTIYF
TRBJ2-3 | TRBV27 | CASSLRRQGRDTQYF
TRBJ2-3 | TRBV14 | CASSQVRGDTQYF
TRBJ1-1 | TRBV10-2 | CASRLQLNTEAFF
TRBJ2-7 | TRBV4-1 | CASSQGQGAGEQYF
TRBJ2-7 | TRBV5-6 | CASSLASGRRASYEQYF
TRBJ2-7 | TRBV18 | CASSPQQYSYEQYF
TRBJ2-2 | TRBV7-3 | CASSSSGGGTGELFF
TRBJ1-1 | TRBV6-1 | CASSVSSSASGGGFF
TRBJ2-4 | TRBV13 | CASSLFGYQAKNIQYF
TRBJ1-3 | TRBV5-6 | CASSLVSGGNTIYF
TRBJ1-6 | TRBV2 | CATPGQGYNSPLHF
TRBJ1-1 | TRBV5-1 | CASSLRQGPAEAFF
TRBJ1-1 | TRBV7-3 | CASSPRQGGVLCSEAFF
TRBJ1-1 | TRBV5-1 | CASTLSGTEAFF
TRBJ1-1 | TRBV4-2 | CASSQDRDTEAFF
TRBJ2-2 | TRBV4-2 | CASSLGILGGGANTGELFF
TRBJ1-2 | TRBV30 | CAWSVLGTGTYGYTF
TRBJ2-7 | TRBV27 | CASSLRGYEQYF